This T cell receptor (beta chain) emerged from a study of CD8+ T cells in alopecia areata. Germline V gene sequence: CDR1 SGHRS, CDR2 YFSETQ. V was shortened by 4 bases and J by 6 bases, with 14 bases between the two germline ends. This CDR3 region has 15 residues. TCR sequencing used cDNA made by reverse transcription of extracted RNA. Using immunoSEQ multiplex PCR, the repertoire was profiled, and TCRdb retains in-frame clones only, with some absent. The sample shows roughly 180,000 clones, 63% of them seen only once. The V gene is TRBV5-1, the J gene TRBJ1-6; possibly TRBD1 for D (6 bases). The source material was CD4+ T cells sorted from blood, sampled at week 0. The clonotype originates from a human donor with alopecia areata. CDR3 sequence (DNA): TGCGCCAGCAGCCTACAGGGAATTGGTAATTCACCCCTCCACTTT. Its protein product is CASSLQGIGNSPLHF.